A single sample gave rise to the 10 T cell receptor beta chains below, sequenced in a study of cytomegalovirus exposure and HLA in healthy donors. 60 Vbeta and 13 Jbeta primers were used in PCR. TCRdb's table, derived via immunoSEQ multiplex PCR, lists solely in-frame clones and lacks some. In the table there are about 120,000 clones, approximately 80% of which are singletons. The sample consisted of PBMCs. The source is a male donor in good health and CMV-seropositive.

In DNA form, the CDR3 reads TGTGCCAGCAGCCCACCGGGACAGGGTCTCGAGCAGTACTTC. As protein: CASSPPGQGLEQYF. V usage is TRBV4-2 and J usage is TRBJ2-7; 9 nucleotides line up with TRBD1. CDR3 length equals 14 residues. CDR1 and CDR2 (germline): LGHNA, YNFKEQ. The ends lost 4 bases at V and 6 bases at J; junction bases unmatched: 7.

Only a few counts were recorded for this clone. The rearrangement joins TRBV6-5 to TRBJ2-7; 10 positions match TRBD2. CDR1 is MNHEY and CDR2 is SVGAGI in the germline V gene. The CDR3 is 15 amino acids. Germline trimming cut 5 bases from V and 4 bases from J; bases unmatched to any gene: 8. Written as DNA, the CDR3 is TGTGCCAGCAGTCTCCGACTAGCGGGCGTTTACGAGCAGTACTTC. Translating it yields CASSLRLAGVYEQYF.

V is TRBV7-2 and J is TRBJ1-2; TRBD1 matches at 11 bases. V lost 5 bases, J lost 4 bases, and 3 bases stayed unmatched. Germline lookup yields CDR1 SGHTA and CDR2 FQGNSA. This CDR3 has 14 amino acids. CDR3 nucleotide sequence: TGTGCCAGCAGCCGGGACAGGGGGGCCTATGGCTACACCTTC. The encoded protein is CASSRDRGAYGYTF.

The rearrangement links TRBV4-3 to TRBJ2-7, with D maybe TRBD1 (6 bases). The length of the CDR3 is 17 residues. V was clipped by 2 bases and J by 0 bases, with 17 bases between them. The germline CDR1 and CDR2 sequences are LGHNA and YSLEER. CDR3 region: CASSQIGGVVSSYEQYF. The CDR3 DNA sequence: TGCGCCAGCAGCCAAATAGGGGGAGTGGTAAGCTCCTACGAGCAGTACTTC.

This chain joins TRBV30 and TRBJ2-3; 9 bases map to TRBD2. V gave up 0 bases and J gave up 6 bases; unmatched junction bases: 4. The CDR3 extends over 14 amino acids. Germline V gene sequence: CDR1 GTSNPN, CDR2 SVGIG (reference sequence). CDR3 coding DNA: TGTGCCTGGAGTGTATTAGCGGGAGCCGATACGCAGTATTTT. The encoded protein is CAWSVLAGADTQYF.

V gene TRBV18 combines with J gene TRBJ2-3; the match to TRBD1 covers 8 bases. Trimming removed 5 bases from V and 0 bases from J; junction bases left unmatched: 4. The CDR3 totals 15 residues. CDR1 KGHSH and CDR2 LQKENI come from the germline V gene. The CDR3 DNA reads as TGTGCCAGCTCAGCCGACAGGGGAAGCACAGATACGCAGTATTTT. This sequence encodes CASSADRGSTDTQYF.

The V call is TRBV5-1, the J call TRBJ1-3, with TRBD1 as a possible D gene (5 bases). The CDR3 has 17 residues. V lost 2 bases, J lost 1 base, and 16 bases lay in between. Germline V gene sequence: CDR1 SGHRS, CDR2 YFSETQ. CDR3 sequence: CASSFTAGNPSGNTIYF. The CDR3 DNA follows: TGCGCCAGCAGCTTTACCGCAGGGAATCCTTCTGGAAACACCATATATTTT.

DNA for the CDR3: TGCGCCAGCCGAGAAGGCGAGCGGGAGATCTCATACGAGCAGTACTTC. As protein: CASREGEREISYEQYF. The V gene is TRBV5-1, the J gene TRBJ2-7, with 8 positions matching TRBD2. V was clipped by 7 bases and J by 4 bases; unmatched bases: 16. Germline-derived CDR1 and CDR2 are SGHRS and YFSETQ. The CDR3 totals 16 residues. Full variable domain (rest looked up from reference TRBV5-1 and TRBJ2-7): KAGVTQTPRYLIKTRGQQVTLSCSPISGHRSVSWYQQTPGQGLQFLFEYFSETQRNKGNFPGRFSGRQFSNSRSEMNVSTLELGDSALYLCASREGEREISYEQYFGPGTRLTVT.

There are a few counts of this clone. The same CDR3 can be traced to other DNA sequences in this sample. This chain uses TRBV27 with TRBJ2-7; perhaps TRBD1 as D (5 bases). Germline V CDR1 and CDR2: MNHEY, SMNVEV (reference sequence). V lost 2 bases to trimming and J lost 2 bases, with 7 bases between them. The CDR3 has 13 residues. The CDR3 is CASSLQGAYEQYF. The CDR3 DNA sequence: TGTGCCAGCAGTTTACAGGGTGCCTACGAGCAGTACTTC.

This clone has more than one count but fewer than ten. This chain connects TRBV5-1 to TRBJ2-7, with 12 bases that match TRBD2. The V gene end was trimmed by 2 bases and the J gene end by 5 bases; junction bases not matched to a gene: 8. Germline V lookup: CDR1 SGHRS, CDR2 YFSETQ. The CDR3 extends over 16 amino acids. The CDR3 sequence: CASSFLTSGSSDEQYF. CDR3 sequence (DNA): TGCGCCAGCAGCTTCTTGACTAGCGGGAGTAGTGACGAGCAGTACTTC.